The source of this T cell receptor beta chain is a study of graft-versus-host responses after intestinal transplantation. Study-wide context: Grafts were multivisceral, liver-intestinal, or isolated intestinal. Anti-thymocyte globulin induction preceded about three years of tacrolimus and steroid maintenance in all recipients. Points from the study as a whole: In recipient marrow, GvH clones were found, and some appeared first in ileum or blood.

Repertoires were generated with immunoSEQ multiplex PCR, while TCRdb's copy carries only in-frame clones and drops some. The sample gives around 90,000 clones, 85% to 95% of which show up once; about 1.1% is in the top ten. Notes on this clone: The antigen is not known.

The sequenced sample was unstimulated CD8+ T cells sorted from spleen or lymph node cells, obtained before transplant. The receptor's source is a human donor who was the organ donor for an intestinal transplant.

The CDR3 here is CASSPPLTDTQYF. In DNA, the CDR3 is TGTGCCAGCAGTCCCCCCCTCACAGATACGCAGTATTTT. The J gene is TRBJ2-3, the V gene TRBV27; no firm D call. The CDR3 has 13 amino acids. CDR1 is MNHEY and CDR2 is SMNVEV in the germline V gene (reference sequence). Trimming stripped 5 bases from V and 2 bases from J, with 8 bases between.